A single sample gave rise to the 24 T cell receptor beta chains below, sequenced in a study of blood T cell repertoires in COVID-19. The protocol was immunoSEQ multiplex PCR, while the TCRdb copy is restricted to in-frame clones and leaves out a portion. The sample holds some 180,000 clones, 60% to 85% seen once. Sequences were obtained from peripheral blood. The receptors were gathered from a woman aged 50 to 65 with active or convalescent COVID-19.

The chain is built from TRBV15 and TRBJ2-5; 9 nucleotides match TRBD2. The CDR3 length is 16 residues. With V trimmed by 5 bases and J by 5 bases, 12 bases remained unmatched. Germline CDR1 LNHNV, CDR2 YYDKDF (reference sequence). The CDR3: CATSSSRGGDYETQYF. The CDR3 bases are TGTGCCACCAGCTCGTCTCGCGGGGGGGATTATGAGACCCAGTACTTC.

The J gene is TRBJ1-2, the V gene TRBV18; no firm D call. Trimming removed 2 bases at V and 3 bases at J, with 4 bases between. CDR3 length: 12 residues. The germline V gene has CDR1 KGHSH and CDR2 LQKENI. The CDR3: CASSPTDYGYTF. DNA of the CDR3: TGTGCCAGCTCACCAACGGACTATGGCTACACCTTC.

This chain joins TRBV18 and TRBJ1-3; D is perhaps TRBD1 (6 bases). This CDR3 is built from 15 residues. Trimming took 6 bases from V and 0 from J, leaving 12 bases between them. Germline loops: CDR1 KGHSH, CDR2 LQKENI. The CDR3 region is CASSPGTNSGNTIYF. CDR3 nucleotide sequence: TGTGCCAGCTCGCCAGGGACAAACTCTGGAAACACCATATATTTT. The variable domain in full, completed from reference TRBV18 and TRBJ1-3, reads NAGVMQNPRHLVRRRGQEARLRCSPMKGHSHVYWYRQLPEEGLKFMVYLQKENIIDESGMPKERFSAEFPKEGPSILRIQQVVRGDSAAYFCASSPGTNSGNTIYFGEGSWLTVV.

The chain employs TRBV28 and TRBJ2-2; 7 bases align to TRBD1. The length of the CDR3 is 13 residues. The germline V gene has CDR1 MDHEN and CDR2 SYDVKM. V trimming: 6 bases; J trimming: 7 bases; junction bases outside the gene matches: 5. CDR3 region: CASSLQGIGELFF. In DNA form, the CDR3 reads TGTGCCAGCAGCCTACAGGGGATCGGGGAGCTGTTTTTT. The full variable domain, in which reference TRBV28 and TRBJ2-2 provide the parts outside the CDR3, is DVKVTQSSRYLVKRTGEKVFLECVQDMDHENMFWYRQDPGLGLRLIYFSYDVKMKEKGDIPEGYSVSREKKERFSLILESASTNQTSMYLCASSLQGIGELFFGEGSRLTVL.

V and J are TRBV6-6 and TRBJ1-1; 7 bases are shared with TRBD1. Losses at the gene ends were 5 bases for V and 6 bases for J; bases not matched to a gene: 9. CDR3 length: 14 amino acids. The germline gives CDR1 MNHNY, CDR2 SVGAGI (reference sequence). The CDR3 sequence: CASSAQGGASEAFF. In DNA form, the CDR3 reads TGTGCCAGCAGTGCCCAGGGGGGCGCTTCTGAAGCTTTCTTT.

This clone appeared once. This rearrangement joins TRBV6-2 or TRBV6-3 to TRBJ2-1, with 7 bases fitting TRBD2. The CDR3 is 14 amino acids. Per the germline V gene, CDR1 is MNHEY and CDR2 is SVGEGT. After removal of 4 bases from V and 7 bases from J, the junction contained 7 bases not matched to a gene. The CDR3 reads CASSLVREGNEQFF. The CDR3 coding sequence is TGTGCCAGCAGTTTAGTCAGGGAGGGAAATGAGCAGTTCTTC.

This clone was found once. The rearrangement links TRBV6-6 to TRBJ1-5; 8 bases are a match to TRBD1. CDR1 and CDR2 from the germline V gene are MNHNY and SVGAGI (reference sequence). This CDR3 spans 16 amino acids. V dropped 6 bases and J dropped 4; count of bases not matched to a gene: 11. The CDR3 DNA is TGTGCCAGCAGCCCACCGGGACAGGTCACAAATCAGCCCCAGCATTTT. Encoded protein: CASSPPGQVTNQPQHF.

The gene calls are TRBV7-2 and TRBJ2-1, with TRBD2 matching 9 bases. CDR1 and CDR2 (germline): SGHTA, FQGNSA. The length of the CDR3 is 14 residues. The V and J ends lost 4 bases and 10 bases, in that order; junction bases with no gene match: 8. The CDR3 here is CASSSAGLAGEQFF. The CDR3 coding sequence is TGTGCCAGCAGCTCCGCGGGACTAGCTGGCGAGCAGTTCTTC.

V is TRBV4-3 and J is TRBJ2-7, with a weak D call TRBD2 (6 bases). CDR1 and CDR2 from the germline V gene are LGHNA and YSLEER. The CDR3 is 15 residues long. V was clipped by 0 bases and J by 0 bases, with 9 bases between them. The CDR3 here is CASSQDSGASYEQYF. CDR3 sequence (DNA): TGCGCCAGCAGCCAAGATAGCGGAGCCTCCTACGAGCAGTACTTC.

The CDR3 spells CASSPYSPGGTEAFF. The CDR3 nucleotides are TGTGCCAGCAGCCCCTACAGCCCGGGGGGCACTGAAGCTTTCTTT. J is TRBJ1-1 and V is TRBV7-2; weak D call: TRBD1 (5 bases). The CDR3 has 15 residues. V shed 5 bases and J shed 4 bases, with 17 bases lying between them. Germline CDR1 SGHTA, CDR2 FQGNSA.

This clone appeared a few times. V gene TRBV6-5 combines with J gene TRBJ1-6; possibly TRBD1 for D (6 bases). The CDR3 extends over 13 amino acids. Germline lookup yields CDR1 MNHEY and CDR2 SVGAGI. Trimming removed 5 bases at V and 14 bases at J, with 16 bases between. In DNA form, the CDR3 reads TGTGCCAGCAGTCCGGGACACCCCCCAACCCTCCACTTT. This encodes CASSPGHPPTLHF.

J is TRBJ2-1 and V is TRBV7-2, with 8 bases that match TRBD2. The CDR3 is made up of 15 amino acids. With V trimmed by 5 bases and J by 3 bases, 6 bases remained unmatched. Germline lookup yields CDR1 SGHTA and CDR2 FQGNSA. CDR3 nucleotides: TGTGCCAGCAGCCTTAGCGGGGTGAACTACAATGAGCAGTTCTTC. The encoded protein is CASSLSGVNYNEQFF.

The CDR3 loop is CASSMAFQSPLHF. The CDR3 bases are TGTGCCAGTAGTATGGCATTTCAATCACCCCTCCACTTT. V usage is TRBV19 and J usage is TRBJ1-6; D unclear. The CDR3 extends over 13 amino acids. CDR1 and CDR2 from the germline V gene are LNHDA and SQIVND (reference sequence). Trimming stripped 3 bases from V and 10 bases from J, with 10 bases between.

V usage is TRBV6-4 and J usage is TRBJ2-3, with D hard to call. V was trimmed by 6 bases and J by 2 bases, leaving 9 bases between them. Looked up from germline, CDR1 is MRHNA and CDR2 is SNTAGT. This CDR3 has 13 residues. The CDR3 protein is CASSVDITDTQYF. CDR3 bases: TGTGCCAGCAGCGTAGATATCACAGATACGCAGTATTTT.

The chain has TRBV5-6 and TRBJ2-1; 9 positions agree with TRBD2. Germline CDR1 is SGHDT and CDR2 is YYEEEE. After removal of 4 bases from V and 3 bases from J, the junction contained 8 bases not matched to a gene. The CDR3 contains 16 residues. The CDR3 nucleotides read TGTGCCAGCAGCCAGTTAGCGGGAGTGCACTACAATGAGCAGTTCTTC. Translated: CASSQLAGVHYNEQFF.

The sample holds a few counts of this clone. The chain couples TRBV7-3 to TRBJ1-1; possibly TRBD1 for D (5 bases). This CDR3 has 13 residues. CDR1 SGHTA and CDR2 FQGTGA come from the germline V gene. Trimming stripped 4 bases from V and 3 bases from J, with 9 bases between. CDR3: CASSWGGYTEAFF. CDR3 DNA sequence: TGTGCCAGCAGCTGGGGGGGTTACACTGAAGCTTTCTTT.

This clone was seen more than once but under ten times. V and J are TRBV7-2 and TRBJ2-7; 7 bases line up with TRBD1. Germline values: CDR1 SGHTA, CDR2 FQGNSA. V shed 3 bases and J 0 bases; nucleotides not matched to a gene: 5. The CDR3 runs to 15 residues. The CDR3 nucleotides read TGTGCCAGCAGCTTTGGGACAGTCGGCTCCTACGAGCAGTACTTC. It specifies CASSFGTVGSYEQYF. Combining the CDR3 with reference TRBV7-2 and TRBJ2-7 gives the whole variable domain GAGVSQSPSNKVTEKGKDVELRCDPISGHTALYWYRQSLGQGLEFLIYFQGNSAPDKSGLPSDRFSAERTGGSVSTLTIQRTQQEDSAVYLCASSFGTVGSYEQYFGPGTRLTVT.

V gene TRBV9 combines with J gene TRBJ2-3; D is ambiguous. The CDR3 totals 14 residues. Germline CDR1 reads SGDLS; CDR2 reads YYNGEE. V lost 0 bases to trimming and J lost 4 bases, with 9 bases between them. This CDR3 is CASSVVQSADTQYF. CDR3 DNA: TGTGCCAGCAGCGTAGTTCAGTCAGCAGATACGCAGTATTTT. The complete variable domain, with remaining parts taken from reference TRBV9 and TRBJ2-3, reads DSGVTQTPKHLITATGQRVTLRCSPRSGDLSVYWYQQSLDQGLQFLIQYYNGEERAKGNILERFSAQQFPDLHSELNLSSLELGDSALYFCASSVVQSADTQYFGPGTRLTVL.

This clone has a single count. The genes are TRBV2 and TRBJ2-7; possibly TRBD1 for D (8 bases). Trimming cost V 7 bases and J 4 bases, with 20 bases left between them. Germline values: CDR1 SNHLY, CDR2 FYNNEI. The CDR3 contains 15 residues. In DNA form, the CDR3 reads TGTGCCAGCACCGTCGGGGGGACAGGATTTTACGAGCAGTACTTC. Its protein is CASTVGGTGFYEQYF.

This chain connects TRBV27 to TRBJ2-3; D call uncertain. V was cut by 2 bases and J by 0 bases, with 12 bases left in between. The germline V gene has CDR1 MNHEY and CDR2 SMNVEV (reference sequence). This CDR3 has 16 amino acids. The CDR3 is CASSLVGRSSTDTQYF. The CDR3 nucleotides read TGTGCCAGCAGTTTAGTGGGTAGGAGTAGCACAGATACGCAGTATTTT.

V usage is TRBV6-2 or TRBV6-3 and J usage is TRBJ2-6; D possibly corresponds to TRBD1 (5 bases). Germline V gene sequence: CDR1 MNHEY, CDR2 SVGEGT. This CDR3 is 17 amino acids long. The V end lost 2 bases, the J end lost 0 bases, and 11 bases lay between the germline ends. The CDR3 bases are TGTGCCAGCAGTTACGGGGCAGGGAACTCTGGGGCCAACGTCCTGACTTTC. Encoded protein: CASSYGAGNSGANVLTF.

The chain recombines TRBV6-4 with TRBJ2-7; D might be TRBD1 (5 bases). Germline CDR1 reads MRHNA; CDR2 reads SNTAGT. V shed 0 bases and J shed 6 bases, with 9 bases lying between them. The CDR3 is 13 amino acids. CDR3 sequence: CASSDSRTSEQYF. The CDR3 DNA follows: TGTGCCAGCAGTGACTCCCGGACAAGCGAGCAGTACTTC.

The rearrangement uses TRBV6-6 and TRBJ1-5; TRBD1 aligns across 10 bases. Germline lookup yields CDR1 MNHNY and CDR2 SVGAGI (reference sequence). The CDR3 runs 17 residues. V gave up 5 bases and J gave up 2 bases; unmatched junction bases: 9. CDR3 nucleotides: TGTGCCAGCAGTCGATGGATGGGGACAGGGGGCAATCAGCCCCAGCATTTT. It codes for CASSRWMGTGGNQPQHF.

This clone occurred a few times. The chain is built from TRBV6-5 and TRBJ2-7, with D possibly being TRBD1 (6 bases). V was cut by 5 bases and J by 4 bases, with 12 bases left in between. The CDR3 has 13 amino acids. Per the germline V gene, CDR1 is MNHEY and CDR2 is SVGAGI. The CDR3 sequence is CASSHRAGYEQYF. The CDR3 DNA reads as TGTGCCAGCAGTCACAGGGCAGGGTACGAGCAGTACTTC.